The 27 T cell receptor beta chains below were found in one sample sequenced in a study of blood T cell repertoires in COVID-19. Here immunoSEQ multiplex PCR was the method, and the copy in TCRdb shows in-frame clones only, minus some. The sample lists some 310,000 clones, around 89% occurring once. Sample: peripheral blood. These receptors were taken from a middle-aged woman with COVID-19, enrolled during active disease.

This clone was counted once. The chain uses TRBV6-5 and TRBJ2-1, with 10 bases aligning to TRBD1. This CDR3 region has 15 residues. With 6 bases clipped from V and 14 bases from J, the junction kept 16 bases outside the gene matches. Germline values: CDR1 MNHEY, CDR2 SVGAGI. The CDR3 DNA reads TGTGCCAGCAGCTCCACGAAAGGCCCCGGGACAGGGGAGTTCTTC. Amino acids: CASSSTKGPGTGEFF.

The rearrangement joins TRBV30 to TRBJ2-3; D is possibly TRBD1 (7 bases). Trimming stripped 5 bases from V and 1 base from J, with 13 bases between. The CDR3 is 14 amino acids. The germline gives CDR1 GTSNPN, CDR2 SVGIG (reference sequence). The CDR3 region is CAWEGASGTDTQYF. The CDR3 bases are TGTGCCTGGGAGGGGGCTAGCGGCACAGATACGCAGTATTTT.

The rearrangement links TRBV15 to TRBJ1-5; D is uncertain. The length of the CDR3 is 16 residues. Germline lookup yields CDR1 LNHNV and CDR2 YYDKDF (reference sequence). V was shortened by 1 base and J by 6 bases, with 16 bases between the two germline ends. The CDR3 DNA follows: TGTGCCACCAGCAGAGGGACTATACAAGGATTTCAGCCCCAGCATTTT. Amino acids: CATSRGTIQGFQPQHF.

As DNA, the CDR3 is TGTGCCAGCAGTGTTCCGGGACAGGGTGGAGCTTTCTTT. This codes for CASSVPGQGGAFF. V and J are TRBV7-8 and TRBJ1-1, with 9 positions matching TRBD1. This CDR3 is built from 13 residues. Trimming cost V 6 bases and J 10 bases; bases outside gene matches: 9. The germline CDR1 and CDR2 sequences are SGHVS and FQNEAQ.

The CDR3, as DNA: TGTGCCAGCAGCTTTCAACCCACTGGACTAGCGGGGAGCACGGAGACCCAGTACTTC. This codes for CASSFQPTGLAGSTETQYF. V and J are TRBV7-3 and TRBJ2-5; TRBD2 agrees at 12 bases. The CDR3 consists of 19 residues. Germline V CDR1 and CDR2: SGHTA, FQGTGA. V gave up 3 bases and J gave up 5 bases; unmatched junction bases: 16.

The rearrangement uses TRBV10-1 and TRBJ1-3; 11 nucleotides align to TRBD1. The CDR3 is made up of 17 amino acids. J gave up 6 bases and V 9 bases, and 16 bases lay outside the gene matches. Germline V lookup: CDR1 WNHNN, CDR2 SYGVQD (reference sequence). This CDR3 reads CASRPPGTGGKENTIYF. CDR3 DNA: TGCGCCAGTCGCCCCCCGGGGACAGGGGGTAAGGAAAACACCATATATTTT.

This chain links TRBV20-1 with TRBJ1-4, with unresolved D. Germline loops: CDR1 DFQATT, CDR2 SNEGSKA (reference sequence). The CDR3 runs to 14 residues. V was cut by 3 bases and J by 7 bases, with 15 bases left in between. The CDR3 sequence: CSASSPSAGEKLFF. The CDR3 DNA sequence: TGCAGTGCTAGTAGTCCCTCCGCAGGTGAAAAACTGTTTTTT.

This clone was seen a handful of times. V usage is TRBV25-1 and J usage is TRBJ1-6; no reliable D call. Between the trimmed V and J ends, which lost 4 bases and 5 bases, there was a span of 12 bases. The CDR3 is 15 amino acids. Germline V gene lookup returns CDR1 MGHDK and CDR2 SYGVNS. The CDR3 loop is CASSVGVLDNSPLHF. The CDR3 region has the DNA TGTGCCAGCAGTGTCGGGGTTCTGGATAATTCACCCCTCCACTTT.

This sequence joins TRBV28 and TRBJ2-7, with 7 bases matching TRBD1. Trimming removed 2 bases from V and 5 bases from J; junction bases left unmatched: 6. Germline CDR1 reads MDHEN; CDR2 reads SYDVKM. The CDR3 extends over 14 amino acids. The CDR3 nucleotides read TGTGCCAGCAGTTTAGACAGGGTTAGGGACGAGCAGTACTTC. As protein: CASSLDRVRDEQYF.

The CDR3 coding sequence is TGTGCCAGCAGCTTAGAAAACAGGTTCTATGGCTACACCTTC. This codes for CASSLENRFYGYTF. This rearrangement joins TRBV7-9 to TRBJ1-2, with D maybe TRBD1 (5 bases). The CDR3 spans 14 residues. V was shortened by 1 base and J by 4 bases, with 10 bases between the two germline ends. Germline V gives CDR1 SEHNR, CDR2 FQNEAQ (reference sequence).

The rearrangement joins TRBV12-3 or TRBV12-4 to TRBJ1-2; perhaps TRBD1 as D (5 bases). The CDR3 has 12 amino acids. V was trimmed by 2 bases and J by 14 bases, leaving 15 bases between them. CDR3 in DNA: TGTGCCAGCAGTTTAAGGTGGCAGGGTCAAACCTTC. Its translation: CASSLRWQGQTF.

The genes are TRBV6-5 and TRBJ1-2; a possible D gene is TRBD1 (5 bases). Germline assignment: CDR1 MNHEY and CDR2 SVGAGI. V shed 6 bases and J shed 5 bases, with 16 bases lying between them. The length of the CDR3 is 14 residues. DNA for the CDR3: TGTGCCAGCAGCCGCGGACACAAAGGGTATGGCTACACCTTC. This translates into CASSRGHKGYGYTF.

This chain connects TRBV7-2 to TRBJ2-3; TRBD2 matches at 9 bases. V lost 0 bases to trimming and J lost 4 bases; unmatched junction nucleotides: 11. The CDR3 runs to 18 residues. Germline V gene data show CDR1 as SGHTA and CDR2 as FQGNSA. The CDR3 DNA reads TGTGCCAGCAGCTTAGCGGGGTCGAGCGGGGGGCCCGCAGATACGCAGTATTTT. As protein: CASSLAGSSGGPADTQYF.

This clone came up once. The genes are TRBV28 and TRBJ1-2; D is unclear. Germline V lookup: CDR1 MDHEN, CDR2 SYDVKM. The CDR3 consists of 12 residues. Trimming took 5 bases from V and 8 from J, leaving 12 bases between them. DNA for the CDR3: TGTGCCAGCAGTGAGGGATCACGGGGCTACACCTTC. Amino acid sequence: CASSEGSRGYTF.

CDR3 DNA sequence: TGTGCCAGCAGCCGAAGGACAGAACACATGAACACTGAAGCTTTCTTT. Its translation: CASSRRTEHMNTEAFF. This chain uses TRBV7-8 with TRBJ1-1; tentative D call: TRBD1 (6 bases). Germline V lookup: CDR1 SGHVS, CDR2 FQNEAQ. This CDR3 is built from 16 residues. Trimming pared 5 bases from V and 0 bases from J, leaving 16 bases between.

The chain recombines TRBV30 with TRBJ2-1, with 7 bases matching TRBD1. CDR1 is GTSNPN and CDR2 is SVGIG in the germline V gene (reference sequence). V dropped 3 bases and J dropped 0; count of bases not matched to a gene: 14. CDR3 length: 18 residues. CDR3 sequence: CAWRTGTANRYSYNEQFF. Here the CDR3 DNA reads TGTGCCTGGAGGACCGGGACAGCCAATCGCTACTCCTACAATGAGCAGTTCTTC.

The V and J genes are TRBV12-3 or TRBV12-4 and TRBJ2-3; no firm D call. Trimming pared 2 bases from V and 6 bases from J, leaving 6 bases between. The CDR3 totals 12 residues. The CDR3 DNA sequence: TGTGCCAGCAGTTTAATCCGGGATACGCAGTATTTT. Translated: CASSLIRDTQYF.

CDR3 residues: CASSQGHSGNTIYF. In DNA form, the CDR3 reads TGCGCCAGCAGCCAGGGCCACTCTGGAAACACCATATATTTT. V gene TRBV4-3 combines with J gene TRBJ1-3; D is unresolved. Germline V lookup: CDR1 LGHNA, CDR2 YSLEER. The CDR3 totals 14 residues. The ends were cut back, 3 bases at V and 0 bases at J, with 6 bases in the middle.

This chain links TRBV19 with TRBJ1-4; D may be TRBD1 (5 bases). The germline CDR1 and CDR2 sequences are LNHDA and SQIVND (reference sequence). V dropped 4 bases and J dropped 8 bases, with 14 bases sitting between them. The CDR3 contains 14 residues. The CDR3 region is CASSRTMSREKLFF. DNA of the CDR3: TGTGCCAGTAGTAGGACAATGTCTCGGGAAAAACTGTTTTTT.

The chain combines TRBV9 with TRBJ1-5; D is unclear. Trimming stripped 0 bases from V and 4 bases from J, with 11 bases between. Germline-derived CDR1 and CDR2 are SGDLS and YYNGEE. The CDR3 loop spans 15 amino acids. CDR3 region: CASSVAGTENQPQHF. As DNA, the CDR3 is TGTGCCAGCAGCGTAGCTGGAACAGAAAATCAGCCCCAGCATTTT.

The V gene is TRBV9, the J gene TRBJ2-5; the D gene is possibly TRBD2 (5 bases). Looked up from germline, CDR1 is SGDLS and CDR2 is YYNGEE. The CDR3 loop spans 14 amino acids. V lost 4 bases and J lost 7, with 17 bases in between. The CDR3 DNA sequence: TGTGCCAGCAGCCCCAGCAGCGGTGGTGTGACCCAGTACTTC. This codes for CASSPSSGGVTQYF.

This clone has only a few counts. The chain recombines TRBV6-6 with TRBJ2-7, with TRBD2 matching 7 bases. Germline V CDR1 and CDR2: MNHNY, SVGAGI (reference sequence). The V gene end was trimmed by 10 bases and the J gene end by 5 bases; junction bases not matched to a gene: 8. This CDR3 spans 12 amino acids. CDR3 nucleotides: TGTGCCATTTCCCGGGGAGGGCACGAGCAGTACTTC. As protein: CAISRGGHEQYF.

This sequence joins TRBV6-2 or TRBV6-3 and TRBJ1-1, with no clear D. Germline V CDR1 and CDR2: MNHEY, SVGEGT. This CDR3 has 12 amino acids. Trimming removed 4 bases at V and 4 bases at J, with 7 bases between. In nucleotides, the CDR3 is TGTGCCAGCAGTTTACAGATCACTGAAGCTTTCTTT. It yields the protein CASSLQITEAFF.

This rearrangement joins TRBV18 to TRBJ2-1; 8 bases match TRBD1. The CDR3 contains 15 residues. The ends lost 3 bases at V and 4 bases at J; junction bases unmatched: 5. Germline CDR1 reads KGHSH; CDR2 reads LQKENI. CDR3 sequence: CASSPPGQVYNEQFF. For the CDR3, the DNA is TGTGCCAGCTCACCCCCGGGACAGGTTTACAATGAGCAGTTCTTC.

The chain carries TRBV2 and TRBJ2-1; D unresolved. Trimming took off 7 bases at V and 3 bases at J, with 4 bases between the two ends. CDR1 and CDR2 (germline): SNHLY, FYNNEI. The CDR3 has 11 residues. The DNA of the CDR3 is TGTGCCAGCACGGGCTACAATGAGCAGTTCTTC. It codes for CASTGYNEQFF.

The rearrangement uses TRBV29-1 and TRBJ2-2, with 12 bases lining up with TRBD2. Germline-derived CDR1 and CDR2 are SQVTM and ANQGSEA. The CDR3 has 14 residues. The ends lost 4 bases at V and 6 bases at J; junction bases unmatched: 3. CDR3 nucleotides: TGCAGCGTTGCCGGACTAGCGGGACCCGGGGAGCTGTTTTTT. Translation: CSVAGLAGPGELFF.

The chain has TRBV19 and TRBJ2-7; 13 bases fit TRBD2. Trimming removed 6 bases from V and 6 bases from J; junction bases left unmatched: 5. Germline-derived CDR1 and CDR2 are LNHDA and SQIVND (reference sequence). The CDR3 covers 14 residues. CDR3: CASSSGLAGSEQYF. The CDR3 DNA reads as TGTGCCAGTAGCTCGGGACTAGCGGGATCCGAGCAGTACTTC. The full variable domain, in which reference TRBV19 and TRBJ2-7 provide the parts outside the CDR3, is DGGITQSPKYLFRKEGQNVTLSCEQNLNHDAMYWYRQDPGQGLRLIYYSQIVNDFQKGDIAEGYSVSREKKESFPLTVTSAQKNPTAFYLCASSSGLAGSEQYFGPGTRLTVT.